A selection of T cell receptor beta chains follows, all from one sample in a study of cytomegalovirus exposure and HLA in healthy donors. Assay: immunoSEQ multiplex PCR; the TCRdb copy retains only in-frame clones and omits some. The repertoire holds 150,000 to 200,000 clones, with around 85% as singletons. The sample taken for sequencing was PBMCs. All receptors come from a man younger than 35 in good health and CMV-seropositive. Each CDR3 is given with its conserved first and last residue. The D gene is left open where the match is weak. Only some rows state a clone size, as once, few, many or a class for expanded clones.

TRBV6-5	-	-	TRBJ1-1	CASSFHRLNTEAFF	TGTGCCAGCAGTTTCCACAGGTTGAACACTGAAGCTTTCTTT
TRBV7-8	-	TRBD2	TRBJ2-3	CASSSRTSGGINTQYF	TGTGCCAGCAGCTCCCGGACGAGCGGGGGTATTAATACGCAGTATTTT
TRBV18	-	-	TRBJ1-4	CASSEGAANEKLFF	TGTGCCAGCTCAGAAGGGGCGGCTAATGAAAAACTGTTTTTT
TRBV7-2	-	TRBD1	TRBJ1-2	CASSSTAGTGGNGYTF	TGTGCCAGCAGCTCAACTGCCGGGACAGGTGGAAATGGCTACACCTTC
TRBV25-1	few	-	TRBJ1-1	CASSAKQITEAFF	TGTGCCAGCAGTGCCAAACAAATCACTGAAGCTTTCTTT
TRBV7-9	once	TRBD1	TRBJ1-4	CASSLTGVNEKLFF	TGTGCCAGCAGTTTGACAGGGGTCAATGAAAAACTGTTTTTT
TRBV6-1	-	-	TRBJ1-1	CASTVTRRNTEAFF	TGTGCCAGCACAGTTACTAGGCGTAACACTGAAGCTTTCTTT
TRBV5-6	-	-	TRBJ2-7	CASSQGAIPVQYF	TGTGCCAGCAGCCAAGGGGCCATTCCAGTGCAGTACTTC
TRBV5-4	-	-	TRBJ2-5	CASSLVYQETQYF	TGTGCCAGCAGCTTGGTCTATCAAGAGACCCAGTACTTC
TRBV25-1	-	-	TRBJ1-2	CASSLTAGYGYTF	TGTGCCAGCAGTCTTACCGCGGGCTATGGCTACACCTTC
TRBV2	-	-	TRBJ2-3	CALKEGDTQYF	TGTGCCCTCAAAGAGGGAGATACGCAGTATTTT
TRBV27	-	TRBD1	TRBJ2-2	CASSFDRGRTGELFF	TGTGCCAGCAGTTTCGACAGGGGTAGGACCGGGGAGCTGTTTTTT
TRBV7-2	-	-	TRBJ2-6	CASSFLLRGRSGANVLTF	TGTGCCAGCAGCTTTTTGTTAAGGGGTCGGTCTGGGGCCAACGTCCTGACTTTC
TRBV9	-	-	TRBJ2-6	CASSPGSSGANVLTF	TGTGCCAGCAGCCCAGGTAGCTCTGGGGCCAACGTCCTGACTTTC
TRBV7-9	-	-	TRBJ2-7	CASSRTGEQQYF	TGTGCCAGCAGCAGAACCGGGGAGCAGCAGTACTTC
TRBV5-4	-	TRBD2	TRBJ2-1	CASSYGGASYNEQFF	TGTGCCAGCAGCTACGGGGGGGCCTCCTACAATGAGCAGTTCTTC
TRBV6-1	few	-	TRBJ2-7	CASSEGALLTYEQYF	TGTGCCAGCAGTGAAGGGGCATTACTCACCTACGAGCAGTACTTC
TRBV11-2	-	TRBD1	TRBJ1-2	CASNGLQGQRNGYTF	TGTGCCAGCAACGGGCTCCAGGGACAGAGAAATGGCTACACCTTC
TRBV2	-	TRBD1	TRBJ1-3	CASTRTGAGNTIYF	TGTGCCAGCACTAGGACAGGGGCCGGGAACACCATATATTTT
TRBV19	-	TRBD1	TRBJ1-1	CASSIEGLTGMRTEAFF	TGTGCCAGTAGTATAGAAGGCTTGACAGGGATGAGGACTGAAGCTTTCTTT
TRBV28	once	-	TRBJ1-2	CASSFQGYGYTF	TGTGCCAGCAGTTTTCAGGGGTATGGCTACACCTTC
TRBV7-9	-	-	TRBJ2-5	CASAGQELQETQYF	TGTGCCAGCGCAGGGCAGGAGCTCCAAGAGACCCAGTACTTC
TRBV25-1	once	-	TRBJ1-2	CASSEGLYVGIEGYTF	TGTGCCAGCAGTGAGGGGCTTTACGTGGGGATTGAAGGCTACACCTTC
TRBV4-3	-	TRBD2	TRBJ2-7	CASSQVWEAGGSSYEQYF	TGCGCCAGCAGCCAAGTCTGGGAAGCGGGGGGGAGCTCCTACGAGCAGTACTTC
TRBV6-5	-	-	TRBJ2-7	CASSASTGGVYEQYF	TGTGCCAGCAGTGCCTCCACCGGCGGGGTCTACGAGCAGTACTTC
TRBV5-5	-	TRBD1	TRBJ2-7	CASSQGQRSSYEQYF	TGTGCCAGCAGCCAGGGACAGAGGAGCTCCTACGAGCAGTACTTC
TRBV7-9	few	TRBD1	TRBJ2-5	CASSFWDRGPETQYF	TGTGCCAGCAGCTTCTGGGACAGGGGGCCAGAGACCCAGTACTTC
TRBV7-9	-	-	TRBJ2-2	CASSPTTEVGTGELFF	TGTGCCAGCAGCCCAACCACGGAGGTGGGCACCGGGGAGCTGTTTTTT
TRBV9	-	-	TRBJ2-5	CASSVDGVDGLLGTQYF	TGTGCCAGCAGCGTAGACGGGGTCGATGGTTTATTGGGGACCCAGTACTTC
TRBV6-1	-	-	TRBJ2-7	CASGQYYEQYF	TGTGCCAGCGGACAGTACTACGAGCAGTACTTC
TRBV5-1	-	-	TRBJ2-7	CASRLGQDYEQYF	TGCGCCAGTAGGTTGGGACAAGACTACGAGCAGTACTTC
TRBV23-1	-	-	TRBJ2-2	CASSQLRHTGELFF	TGCGCCAGCAGTCAATTGAGGCACACCGGGGAGCTGTTTTTT
TRBV6-1	-	TRBD1	TRBJ1-5	CASSVYRGNQPQHF	TGTGCCAGCAGTGTATACAGGGGGAATCAGCCCCAGCATTTT
TRBV7-9	-	-	TRBJ2-5	CASSEHARETQYF	TGTGCCAGCAGCGAGCACGCCCGAGAGACCCAGTACTTC
TRBV27	few	-	TRBJ1-6	CASSIGPAGNSPLHF	TGTGCCAGCAGCATCGGGCCGGCGGGGAATTCACCCCTCCACTTT
TRBV7-9	-	TRBD1	TRBJ2-1	CASSSGQGKDEQFF	TGTGCCAGCAGCTCAGGACAGGGGAAGGATGAGCAGTTCTTC
TRBV6-5	-	TRBD1	TRBJ2-1	CASRGAGTAGEQFF	TGTGCCAGCAGGGGCGCCGGGACAGCTGGTGAGCAGTTCTTC
TRBV6-1	-	TRBD2	TRBJ2-5	CASSEARGGIKRTQYF	TGTGCCAGCAGTGAAGCGCGGGGGGGCATAAAGCGGACCCAGTACTTC
TRBV18	-	-	TRBJ2-5	CASSPTLEETQYF	TGTGCCAGCTCACCGACGCTGGAGGAGACCCAGTACTTC
TRBV4-3	-	-	TRBJ2-3	CASSQDWRGQADTQYF	TGCGCCAGCAGCCAAGATTGGAGGGGGCAGGCAGATACGCAGTATTTT
TRBV6-5	-	TRBD2	TRBJ2-3	CASRTGTREQYF	TGTGCCAGCCGTACCGGGACTAGGGAGCAGTATTTT
TRBV27	-	-	TRBJ2-5	CASSFRVATKIQETQYF	TGTGCCAGCAGTTTTCGAGTAGCGACAAAAATCCAAGAGACCCAGTACTTC
TRBV12-5	-	TRBD2	TRBJ2-7	CASGLVRLAGGSAYEQYF	TGTGCTAGTGGTTTGGTACGGCTAGCGGGGGGATCCGCCTACGAGCAGTACTTC
TRBV6-1	-	-	TRBJ2-5	CASSEAPLMGPQETQYF	TGTGCCAGCAGTGAAGCCCCCCTTATGGGGCCCCAAGAGACCCAGTACTTC
TRBV4-1	-	-	TRBJ2-1	CASSPDSGFSQFF	TGCGCCAGCAGCCCAGATTCAGGGTTCAGTCAGTTCTTC
TRBV28	-	TRBD2	TRBJ2-5	CASSEGLAGLQETQYF	TGTGCCAGCAGTGAGGGACTAGCGGGGCTACAAGAGACCCAGTACTTC
TRBV7-9	-	TRBD2	TRBJ2-5	CASSLGLAGLETQYF	TGTGCCAGCAGCTTGGGACTAGCGGGGCTAGAGACCCAGTACTTC
TRBV7-9	-	-	TRBJ2-2	CASSSPVAGELFF	TGTGCCAGCAGCTCCCCGGTAGCCGGGGAGCTGTTTTTT
TRBV4-1	-	-	TRBJ1-4	CASSQGGQSEKLFF	TGCGCCAGCAGCCAAGGGGGACAATCGGAGAAACTGTTTTTT
TRBV12-5	-	-	TRBJ2-5	CASGPRELRTQYF	TGTGCTAGTGGTCCACGTGAGCTCCGGACCCAGTACTTC
TRBV7-6	once	TRBD2	TRBJ2-3	CASSSGLAGTDTQYF	TGTGCCAGCAGCTCGGGACTAGCGGGGACAGATACGCAGTATTTT
TRBV11-2	-	TRBD1	TRBJ2-7	CASRAGGDEQYF	TGTGCCAGCCGGGCAGGGGGCGACGAGCAGTACTTC
TRBV2	-	-	TRBJ2-7	CAGGLENYEQYF	TGTGCCGGTGGTTTGGAGAACTACGAGCAGTACTTC
TRBV27	-	-	TRBJ1-1	CASSDRTRMNTEAFF	TGTGCCAGCAGTGACAGGACTCGCATGAACACTGAAGCTTTCTTT
TRBV5-4	few	-	TRBJ1-2	CASSSQYGYTF	TGTGCCAGCAGCTCTCAGTATGGCTACACCTTC
TRBV5-1	few	TRBD1	TRBJ1-4	CASSRTGIGEKLFF	TGCGCCAGCAGCAGGACAGGGATTGGAGAAAAACTGTTTTTT
TRBV29-1	-	-	TRBJ2-7	CSVGAHSNSYEQYF	TGCAGCGTAGGGGCTCATTCTAACAGTTACGAGCAGTACTTC
TRBV6-1	-	TRBD2	TRBJ2-1	CASSLAGGPHEQFF	TGTGCCAGCAGTTTAGCGGGGGGGCCGCATGAGCAGTTCTTC